This TCR beta chain was identified during a study of cytomegalovirus exposure and HLA in healthy donors. General study points: Most observed TCR sequences were rare, whereas some public TCRs were detected in many donors. Upon later analysis, HLA-associated TCR beta chains proved more clonally expanded than other, equally common chains. What a later analysis reportedly showed was that an Asian-associated ancestry cluster had fewer N-insertions than the 666-donor mean. It emerged from a later analysis that several of the most significant clusters appeared to be linked to common viral pathogens.

PCR involved 60 Vbeta and 13 Jbeta primers. The repertoire was sequenced with immunoSEQ multiplex PCR; TCRdb's copy has only in-frame clones and lacks some. The table has some 140,000 clones, 65% to 80% seen once; the top ten hold roughly 1.3%. On this clone: The antigen remains undetermined.

The TCR sequence derives from a male donor in good health and CMV-seropositive. Sequencing input: PBMCs.

CDR3 protein: CASSSSGRVYNEQFF. The DNA of the CDR3 is TGTGCCAGCAGCTCTAGTGGGCGGGTCTACAATGAGCAGTTCTTC. The chain employs TRBV13 and TRBJ2-1; D may be TRBD2 (5 bases). The CDR3 spans 15 residues. Trimming took 4 bases from V and 3 from J, leaving 13 bases between them. CDR1 PRHDT and CDR2 FYEKMQ come from the germline V gene (reference sequence). The full variable domain, its missing parts supplied by reference TRBV13 and TRBJ2-1, is AAGVIQSPRHLIKEKRETATLKCYPIPRHDTVYWYQQGPGQDPQFLISFYEKMQSDKGSIPDRFSAQQFSDYHSELNMSSLELGDSALYFCASSSSGRVYNEQFFGPGTRLTVL.